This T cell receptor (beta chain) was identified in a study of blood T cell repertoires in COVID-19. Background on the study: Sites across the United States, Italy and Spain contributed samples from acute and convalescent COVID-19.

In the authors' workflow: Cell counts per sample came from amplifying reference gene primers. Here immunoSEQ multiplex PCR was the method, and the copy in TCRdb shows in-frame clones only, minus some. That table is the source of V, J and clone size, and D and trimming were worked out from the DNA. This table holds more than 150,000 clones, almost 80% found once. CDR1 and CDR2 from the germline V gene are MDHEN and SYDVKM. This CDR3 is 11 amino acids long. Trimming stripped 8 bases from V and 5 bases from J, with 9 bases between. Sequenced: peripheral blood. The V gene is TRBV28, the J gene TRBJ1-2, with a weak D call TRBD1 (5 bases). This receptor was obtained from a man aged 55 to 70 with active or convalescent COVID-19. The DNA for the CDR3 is TGTGCCAGCGGCAGGGATTATGGCTACACCTTC. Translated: CASGRDYGYTF.